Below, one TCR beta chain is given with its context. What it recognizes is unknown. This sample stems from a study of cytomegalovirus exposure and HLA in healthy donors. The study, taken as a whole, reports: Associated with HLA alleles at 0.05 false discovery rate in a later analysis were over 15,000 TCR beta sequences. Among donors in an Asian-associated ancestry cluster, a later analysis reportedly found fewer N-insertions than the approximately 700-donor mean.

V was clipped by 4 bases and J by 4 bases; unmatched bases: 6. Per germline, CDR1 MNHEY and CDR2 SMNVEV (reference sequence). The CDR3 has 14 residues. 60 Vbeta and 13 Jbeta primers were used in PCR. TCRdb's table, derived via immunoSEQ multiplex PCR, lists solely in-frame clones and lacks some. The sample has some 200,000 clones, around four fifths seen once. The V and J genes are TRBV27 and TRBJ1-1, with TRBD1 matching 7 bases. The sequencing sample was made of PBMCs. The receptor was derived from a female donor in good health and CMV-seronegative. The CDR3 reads CASSSQQGTTEAFF. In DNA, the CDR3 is TGTGCCAGCAGTTCCCAACAGGGGACCACTGAAGCTTTCTTT.